The 14 T cell receptor beta chains below were found in one sample sequenced in a study of T cells in Graves' hyperthyroidism and ophthalmopathy (dated by TCRdb to about 2019). The library was made by multiplex PCR. The run used an Illumina HiSeq 2000. The TCR beta CDR3 regions were amplified from the RNA transcripts. For the first round of RT-PCR on the TCR CDR3, the HTBI primer set was used together with the Qiagen OneStep RT-PCR kit. Starting from the raw public reads, TCRdb applied fastp trimming at Q25, assembled clones with MiXCR and retained in-frame beta chains. Each record represents a unique CDR3 protein, reported with the most common genes and DNA among its rows. The sample table shows some 270,000 distinct CDR3 sequences, and over 20% are seen once. Approximately 35% of the sample is taken by the ten largest. The specimen was blood. The receptors shown here come from a woman in her 40s with Graves' ophthalmopathy.

This clonotype was found a few times. With a much larger clone just one base away, this may be a read error. The chain couples TRBV6-5 to TRBJ2-2; D not certain. In germline, CDR1 is MNHEY, CDR2 SVGAGI. The CDR3 totals 11 residues. CDR3 coding DNA: TGTGCCTGCAGTTCCGCCGGGGAGCTGTTTTTT. It yields the protein CACSSAGELFF.

The chain has TRBV24-1 and TRBJ2-7, with unresolved D. V lost 9 bases, J lost 1 base, and 6 bases lay in between. The V gene's germline CDR1 is KGHDR and CDR2 SFDVKD. The CDR3 has 11 amino acids. The CDR3 spells CATRSSYEQYF. CDR3 in DNA: TGTGCCACCCGCAGTTCCTACGAGCAGTACTTC.

The J gene is TRBJ2-2, the V gene TRBV6-1; TRBD1 is a possible D gene (5 bases). CDR3 length equals 15 residues. In germline, CDR1 is MNHNS, CDR2 SASEGT. With 4 bases removed from V and 1 base from J, the gap between germline ends came to 10 bases. The chain's CDR3 is CASSGRTRNTGELFF. CDR3 sequence (DNA): TGTGCCAGCAGTGGTCGGACACGGAACACCGGGGAGCTGTTTTTT.

This clonotype was found many times. The chain links TRBV28 to TRBJ1-5, with a possible D match to TRBD1 (5 bases). CDR1 and CDR2 from the germline V gene are MDHEN and SYDVKM. This CDR3 has 16 residues. V shed 4 bases and J shed 4 bases, with 17 bases lying between them. CDR3 protein: CASSSGRRGGNQPQHF. The CDR3 bases are TGTGCCAGCAGTTCCGGACGAAGGGGAGGAAATCAGCCCCAGCATTTT.

This clonotype was picked up many times. The CDR3 reads CASSLAEVATEQYF. CDR3 coding DNA: TGCGCCAGCAGCTTGGCCGAGGTAGCTACGGAGCAGTACTTC. The J gene is TRBJ2-7, the V gene TRBV5-1; D gene unclear. V gave up 0 bases and J gave up 7 bases, with 14 bases separating them. The CDR3 spans 14 residues. Germline V gene sequence: CDR1 SGHRS, CDR2 YFSETQ.

This clonotype was recorded at least ten times. The chain is built from TRBV27 and TRBJ1-2, with a possible D match to TRBD1 (6 bases). Germline assignment: CDR1 MNHEY and CDR2 SMNVEV (reference sequence). There are 12 residues in the CDR3. Trimming took 6 bases from V and 5 from J, leaving 10 bases between them. CDR3 in amino acids: CASRTGHYGYTF. The CDR3 DNA reads TGTGCCAGCAGAACAGGGCATTATGGCTACACCTTC.

A few counts support this clonotype. This chain links TRBV6-2 or TRBV6-3 with TRBJ2-2; 7 bases are a match to TRBD2. Trimming removed 6 bases from V and 3 bases from J; junction bases left unmatched: 10. The CDR3 is 16 amino acids. CDR1 and CDR2 (germline): MNHEY, SVGEGT. CDR3 DNA: TGTGCCAGCAGACTGGAAAGGGACTATTACACCGGGGAGCTGTTTTTT. It yields the protein CASRLERDYYTGELFF.

There are many counts of this clonotype. The chain links TRBV15 to TRBJ2-5; 7 bases line up with TRBD2. V shed 0 bases, J shed 5 bases, and the junction held 6 bases outside the gene matches. Germline V CDR1 and CDR2: LNHNV, YYDKDF (reference sequence). CDR3 length: 15 amino acids. As DNA, the CDR3 is TGTGCCACCAGCAGAGATAGCGGGCGTCGGGAGACCCAGTACTTC. Its translation is CATSRDSGRRETQYF.

This clonotype was picked up many times. V gene TRBV29-1 combines with J gene TRBJ2-2; TRBD1 aligns across 9 bases. Germline V gene lookup returns CDR1 SQVTM and CDR2 ANQGSEA. The J segment lost 8 bases and the V segment lost 7 bases, leaving 5 bases of the junction unmatched. The CDR3 spans 12 residues. This chain's CDR3 is CSAGQGNGELFF. The CDR3 DNA is TGCAGCGCCGGACAGGGGAATGGGGAGCTGTTTTTT.

This clonotype has only one observation. The germline gene is not matched at one end of the junction; a read error may be the cause. V usage is TRBV7-2 and J usage is TRBJ2-2; 8 nucleotides match TRBD2. Germline assignment: CDR1 SGHTA and CDR2 FQGNSA. The CDR3 totals 14 residues. This CDR3 reads CASSGVQGSGELYF. The CDR3 region has the DNA TGTGCCAGCAGCGGCGTACAGGGTAGCGGGGAGCTGTATTTT.

This clonotype was seen many times. This chain uses TRBV5-5 with TRBJ2-2; D gene unclear. The CDR3 length is 15 residues. Trimming removed 4 bases from V and 0 bases from J, with 10 bases in between. In germline, CDR1 is SGHKS, CDR2 YYEKEE (reference sequence). CDR3 nucleotide sequence: TGTGCCAGCAGCCACATGGCGCCGAACACCGGGGAGCTGTTTTTT. Translating gives CASSHMAPNTGELFF.

At least ten counts were recorded for this clonotype. This sequence joins TRBV6-1 and TRBJ2-2, with 10 bases matching TRBD2. Trimming took 5 bases from V and 4 from J; bases not matched to a gene: 1. CDR1 and CDR2 (germline): MNHNS, SASEGT. CDR3 length: 14 residues. This CDR3 is CASSRTSGTGELFF. DNA for the CDR3: TGTGCCAGCAGTCGGACTAGCGGCACCGGGGAGCTGTTTTTT.

This clonotype was observed a few times. This chain links TRBV28 with TRBJ2-7; 11 nucleotides align to TRBD1. V dropped 6 bases and J dropped 4; count of bases not matched to a gene: 2. This CDR3 is built from 13 residues. Germline lookup yields CDR1 MDHEN and CDR2 SYDVKM. The DNA of the CDR3 is TGTGCCAGCAGGGACAGGGGGCTTTACGAGCAGTACTTC. This encodes CASRDRGLYEQYF.

Many counts were recorded for this clonotype. A much bigger clone sits one base away, suggesting this may be a read error. The gene calls are TRBV29-1 and TRBJ2-5; possible D gene TRBD2, 6 bases. The CDR3 spans 13 residues. The germline gives CDR1 SQVTM, CDR2 ANQGSEA. This CDR3 reads CGVVRYGGETQYF. For the CDR3, the DNA is TGCGGCGTTGTTCGTTACGGGGGTGAGACCCAGTACTTC. The full variable domain, rest sourced from reference TRBV29-1 and TRBJ2-5, is SAVISQKPSRDICQRGTSLTIQCQVDSQVTMMFWYRQQPGQSLTLIATANQGSEATYESGFVIDKFPISRPNLTFSTLTVSNMSPEDSSIYLCGVVRYGGETQYFGPGTRLLVL.